Listed here is a single TCR beta chain. Its antigen is not known. CDR3 length: 13 amino acids. Looked up from germline, CDR1 is LNHDA and CDR2 is SQIVND (reference sequence). V gave up 3 bases and J gave up 4 bases, with 9 bases separating them. The time point is: week 11, during vaccination. A 20-mer mutant IDH1 peptide at 300 ug was injected subcutaneously with topical imiquimod. This sample is part of a study of a mutant IDH1 vaccine in newly diagnosed glioma. Clones were sequenced by immunoSEQ multiplex PCR, and TCRdb holds only the in-frame ones, with some missing. The sample includes fewer than 75,000 clones, about 81% of them seen just once.

The origin of this receptor is a woman aged 45-65 years with glioma. This rearrangement joins TRBV19 to TRBJ1-1, with D tentatively TRBD1 (5 bases). The specimen was PBMCs, collected from a glioma patient whose treatment included an IDH1 peptide vaccine. CDR3 coding DNA: TGTGCCAGTAGTATGGGGGTTCGCACTGAAGCTTTCTTT. It codes for CASSMGVRTEAFF.